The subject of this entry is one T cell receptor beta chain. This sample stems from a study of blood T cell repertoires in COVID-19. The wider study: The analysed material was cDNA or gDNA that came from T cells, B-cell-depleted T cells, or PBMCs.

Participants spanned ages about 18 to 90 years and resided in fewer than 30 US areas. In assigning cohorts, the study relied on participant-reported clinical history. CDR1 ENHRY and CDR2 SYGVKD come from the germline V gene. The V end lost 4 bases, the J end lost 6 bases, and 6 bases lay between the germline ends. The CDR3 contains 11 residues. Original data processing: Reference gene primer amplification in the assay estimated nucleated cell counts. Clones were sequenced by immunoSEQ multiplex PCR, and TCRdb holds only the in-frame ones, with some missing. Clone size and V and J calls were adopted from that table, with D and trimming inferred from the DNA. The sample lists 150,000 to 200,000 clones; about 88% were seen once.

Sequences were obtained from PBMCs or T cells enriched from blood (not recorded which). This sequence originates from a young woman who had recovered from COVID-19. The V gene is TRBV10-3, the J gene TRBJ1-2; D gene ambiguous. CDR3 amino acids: CAISGGNGYTF. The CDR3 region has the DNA TGTGCCATCAGTGGAGGGAATGGCTACACCTTC.